The 7 T cell receptor beta chains reported below all come from one sample, sequenced in a study of blood T cell repertoires in COVID-19. The table came from immunoSEQ multiplex PCR; TCRdb's copy has only in-frame clones and leaves some out. The table lists around 290,000 clones, 70% to 90% of them singletons, with about 1% in the top ten. Sequencing was performed on PBMCs or T cells enriched from blood (not recorded which). All receptors come from a woman under 40 who had recovered from COVID-19.

This sequence joins TRBV5-4 and TRBJ1-1; the D gene is possibly TRBD1 (6 bases). Trimming shortened V by 4 bases and J by 3 bases, and 10 bases separated the two germline ends. The germline gives CDR1 SGHNT, CDR2 YYREEE (reference sequence). CDR3 length: 13 residues. The CDR3 protein is CASSLGQHTEAFF. The CDR3 DNA is TGTGCCAGCAGCCTCGGACAGCACACTGAAGCTTTCTTT.

The genes are TRBV4-1 and TRBJ2-7; 9 bases fit TRBD2. The J segment lost 4 bases and the V segment lost 1 base, leaving 11 bases of the junction unmatched. CDR3 length: 17 amino acids. Germline CDR1 MGHRA, CDR2 YSYEKL. The CDR3 DNA reads as TGCGCCAGCAGCCAAGGCCTAAGGACTAGCGAACGTTACGAGCAGTACTTC. Its protein is CASSQGLRTSERYEQYF.

The chain recombines TRBV5-1 with TRBJ2-1, with 10 bases matching TRBD1. The CDR3 is made up of 14 amino acids. J gave up 6 bases and V 3 bases, and 3 bases lay outside the gene matches. CDR1 is SGHRS, CDR2 YFSETQ, per germline. The CDR3 loop is CASSWTGGSNEQFF. The CDR3, as DNA: TGCGCCAGCAGCTGGACAGGGGGTTCCAATGAGCAGTTCTTC.

This clone was picked up one time. The rearrangement uses TRBV4-1 and TRBJ2-7; 9 bases match TRBD2. Losses at the gene ends were 0 bases for V and 3 bases for J; bases not matched to a gene: 3. Germline V gives CDR1 MGHRA, CDR2 YSYEKL. The CDR3 is 15 residues long. The CDR3 nucleotides are TGCGCCAGCAGCCAAGAGGATAGCGGGGGCTACGAGCAGTACTTC. This encodes CASSQEDSGGYEQYF.

V gene TRBV10-1 combines with J gene TRBJ2-7; 8 bases fit TRBD1. The CDR3 totals 16 residues. CDR1 WNHNN and CDR2 SYGVQD come from the germline V gene (reference sequence). Losses at the gene ends were 8 bases for V and 3 bases for J; bases not matched to a gene: 15. For the CDR3, the DNA is TGCGCCAGCCAACCCTTGCCGGACAGGGTCGGCTACGAGCAGTACTTC. Its protein is CASQPLPDRVGYEQYF.

The chain is built from TRBV5-6 and TRBJ2-3, with D possibly matching TRBD2 (6 bases). CDR3 length: 14 amino acids. V dropped 1 base and J dropped 6 bases, with 12 bases sitting between them. The germline V gene encodes CDR1 SGHDT and CDR2 YYEEEE. DNA of the CDR3: TGTGCCAGCAGCTTGACCCGGGGACTTGATACGCAGTATTTT. This translates into CASSLTRGLDTQYF.

This clone showed up just once. This sequence joins TRBV27 and TRBJ2-1, with 10 bases fitting TRBD2. The junction had 6 bases not matched to a gene; V was cut back by 6 bases and J by 7 bases. CDR1 is MNHEY, CDR2 SMNVEV, per germline (reference sequence). This CDR3 region has 14 residues. The DNA for the CDR3 is TGTGCCAGCAGGCAGCGGGGGGGCCTAAATGAGCAGTTCTTC. It codes for CASRQRGGLNEQFF.